A single T cell receptor beta chain is shown here with its context. TCRdb keeps only in-frame clones here, not all; method: immunoSEQ multiplex PCR. Of about 2.1 million clones in the sample, 80% to 95% were seen once. The data were taken from a study of shared clonotypes between healthy human individuals. Terminally differentiated effector memory CD45RA+ cells were left out of the naive CD8 fraction, which was CD45RO-negative and positively selected for CCR7. Material for sequencing was naive CD8+ T cells from PBMCs. This TCR derives from a man between 18 and 35 years old in good health. Some clones in this sample may be carry-over from other donors' samples.

DNA for the CDR3: TGTGCCAGCAGTGACCTTGGATTAGCGAACTACGAGCAGTACTTC. Translated: CASSDLGLANYEQYF. This chain links TRBV6-1 with TRBJ2-7; D might be TRBD2 (5 bases). The V and J ends lost 3 bases and 3 bases respectively, with 15 bases between them. CDR1 is MNHNS and CDR2 is SASEGT in the germline V gene. The CDR3 contains 15 residues.